These 10 T cell receptor beta chains came from one sample sequenced in a study of a mutant IDH1 vaccine in newly diagnosed glioma. Libraries were prepared by immunoSEQ multiplex PCR; TCRdb keeps only in-frame clonotypes and omits some of them. The sample comprises about 60,000 clones, less than 90% of which are singletons, and approximately 3.5% rests with the top ten. No antigen is known for these receptors. Stated time point: week 47, end of study. Every vaccine dose comprised 300 ug of mutant IDH1 20-mer peptide plus topical imiquimod. The specimen was PBMCs, collected from a glioma patient whose treatment included an IDH1 peptide vaccine. The receptor source for this set is a woman between 50 and 59 years old with glioma.

This chain links TRBV15 with TRBJ2-2, with D possibly being TRBD2 (6 bases). The CDR3 is 14 amino acids. Germline lookup yields CDR1 LNHNV and CDR2 YYDKDF (reference sequence). The V end was cut by 1 base, the J end by 4 bases, with 7 bases between. The CDR3 bases are TGTGCCACCAGCAGAGGGGGGGTCACCGGGGAGCTGTTTTTT. Translating it yields CATSRGGVTGELFF.

This clone has just a few counts. V usage is TRBV27 and J usage is TRBJ1-6; D gene unclear. In germline, CDR1 is MNHEY, CDR2 SMNVEV (reference sequence). This CDR3 comprises 18 residues. Trimming stripped 7 bases from V and 0 bases from J, with 19 bases between. The CDR3 coding sequence is TGTGCCAGCACCCTAACCCCCCCGCAGAACTCCTATAATTCACCCCTCCACTTT. Translating gives CASTLTPPQNSYNSPLHF.

This chain uses TRBV29-1 with TRBJ2-5, with D maybe TRBD1 (5 bases). This CDR3 contains 11 residues. Trimming left V 8 bases short and J 2 bases short, with 9 bases between. The V gene's germline CDR1 is SQVTM and CDR2 ANQGSEA. The CDR3 bases are TGCAGCTACAGACAGCAAGAGACCCAGTACTTC. It specifies CSYRQQETQYF.

This clone has a handful of counts. The J gene is TRBJ2-7, the V gene TRBV27, with D tentatively TRBD1 (5 bases). Germline loops: CDR1 MNHEY, CDR2 SMNVEV (reference sequence). V lost 3 bases and J 3 bases, leaving 9 bases between the germline ends. There are 13 residues in the CDR3. The CDR3 region is CASSLVQGYEQYF. CDR3 bases: TGTGCCAGCAGTTTGGTTCAGGGCTACGAGCAGTACTTC.

The CDR3 is CASSLGARGSYNEQFF. The CDR3 nucleotides are TGTGCCAGCAGCTTAGGGGCTAGAGGCTCCTACAATGAGCAGTTCTTC. The chain joins TRBV5-4 to TRBJ2-1; tentative D call: TRBD1 (5 bases). Trimming took off 2 bases at V and 0 bases at J, with 12 bases between the two ends. The CDR3 is 16 residues long. Germline CDR1 is SGHNT and CDR2 is YYREEE (reference sequence).

The table lists this clone with a count of one. This sequence joins TRBV15 and TRBJ2-7; maybe TRBD2 (6 bases). Germline V gene sequence: CDR1 LNHNV, CDR2 YYDKDF (reference sequence). With 3 bases removed from V and 6 bases from J, the gap between germline ends came to 18 bases. The CDR3 spans 15 residues. CDR3 DNA: TGTGCCACCAGCAGGCGTTCAGGTTCCGGGGGCGAGCAGTACTTC. Translation: CATSRRSGSGGEQYF.

This chain uses TRBV10-3 with TRBJ1-3; no firm D call. CDR3 length: 13 amino acids. Germline V CDR1 and CDR2: ENHRY, SYGVKD. In DNA form, the CDR3 reads TGTGCGATCTTTGTAAGCTCTGGAAACACCATATATTTT. This gives the protein CAIFVSSGNTIYF.

This CDR3 is CASSYFGQVNTGELFF. The CDR3, as DNA: TGTGCCAGCAGTTACTTTGGACAGGTGAACACCGGGGAGCTGTTTTTT. The chain has TRBV6-5 and TRBJ2-2; 7 nucleotides match TRBD1. CDR1 and CDR2 (germline): MNHEY, SVGAGI. CDR3 size: 16 residues. Trimming at V came to 1 base and at J to 1 base, leaving 3 bases not matched to a gene.

The J gene is TRBJ1-1, the V gene TRBV7-2, with a possible D match to TRBD1 (5 bases). In germline, CDR1 is SGHTA, CDR2 FQGNSA. This CDR3 comprises 14 residues. With 4 bases removed from V and 1 base from J, the gap between germline ends came to 10 bases. Here the CDR3 reads CASSYRDGNTEAFF. DNA of the CDR3: TGTGCCAGCAGCTACCGGGACGGGAACACTGAAGCTTTCTTT.

The table lists this clone with a count of one. The chain couples TRBV5-1 to TRBJ1-3; 10 nucleotides line up with TRBD1. In germline, CDR1 is SGHRS, CDR2 YFSETQ. The ends lost 3 bases at V and 3 bases at J; junction bases unmatched: 6. The CDR3 has 16 amino acids. The CDR3 is CASSSGQGVVGNTIYF. CDR3 nucleotides: TGCGCCAGCAGCTCCGGACAGGGGGTAGTTGGAAACACCATATATTTT.